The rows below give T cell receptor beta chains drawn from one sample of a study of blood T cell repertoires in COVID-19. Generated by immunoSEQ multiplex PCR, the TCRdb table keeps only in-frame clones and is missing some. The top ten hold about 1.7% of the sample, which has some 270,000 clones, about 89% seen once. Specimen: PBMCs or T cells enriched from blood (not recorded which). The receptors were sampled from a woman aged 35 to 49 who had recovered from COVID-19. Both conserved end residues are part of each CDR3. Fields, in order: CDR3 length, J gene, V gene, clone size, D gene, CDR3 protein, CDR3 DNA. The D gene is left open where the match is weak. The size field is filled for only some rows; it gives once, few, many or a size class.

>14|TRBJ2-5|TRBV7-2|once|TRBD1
CASSGNRGKETQYF
TGTGCCAGCAGCGGCAACAGGGGAAAAGAGACCCAGTACTTC
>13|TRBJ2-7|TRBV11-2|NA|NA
CASSQTRGAISYF
TGTGCCAGCAGCCAAACCCGGGGGGCCATTAGTTACTTC
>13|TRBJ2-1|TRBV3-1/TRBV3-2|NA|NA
CASSLAAYNEQFF
TGTGCCAGCAGCCTAGCGGCCTACAATGAGCAGTTCTTC
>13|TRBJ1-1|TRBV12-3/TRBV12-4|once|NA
CASSLKGGTEAFF
TGTGCCAGCAGTTTGAAAGGCGGGACTGAAGCTTTCTTT
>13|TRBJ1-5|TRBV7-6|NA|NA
CASSLSTHQPQHF
TGTGCCAGCAGCTTAAGCACTCATCAGCCCCAGCATTTT
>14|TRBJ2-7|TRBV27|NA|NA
CASSTGLASYEQYF
TGTGCCAGCAGCACGGGACTGGCATCCTACGAGCAGTACTTC
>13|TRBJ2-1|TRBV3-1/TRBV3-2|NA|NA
CASSQDGVLAQFF
TGTGCCAGCAGCCAAGATGGGGTTCTAGCTCAGTTCTTC
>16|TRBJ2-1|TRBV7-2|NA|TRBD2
CASSLWGTSGHNEQFF
TGTGCCAGCAGCTTATGGGGCACTAGCGGACACAATGAGCAGTTCTTC
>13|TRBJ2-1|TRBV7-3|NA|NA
CASSLTQSGRQFF
TGTGCCAGCAGCTTAACCCAGAGCGGGCGGCAGTTCTTC
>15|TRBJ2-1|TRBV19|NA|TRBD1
CASSIVAGQGYEQFF
TGTGCCAGTAGTATAGTTGCGGGACAGGGGTATGAGCAGTTCTTC
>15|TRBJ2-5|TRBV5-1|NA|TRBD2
CASNSGGLYQETQYF
TGCGCCAGCAACAGCGGGGGCTTGTACCAAGAGACCCAGTACTTC
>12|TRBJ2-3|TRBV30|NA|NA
CAWDSGPDTQYF
TGTGCCTGGGACTCAGGGCCAGATACGCAGTATTTT
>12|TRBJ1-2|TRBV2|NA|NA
CASSAHTGGYTF
TGTGCCAGCAGTGCCCACACGGGGGGCTACACCTTC
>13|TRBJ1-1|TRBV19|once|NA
CASSATANTEAFF
TGTGCCAGTAGCGCGACAGCGAACACTGAAGCTTTCTTT
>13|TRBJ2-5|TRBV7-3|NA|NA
CASSPGGGETQYF
TGTGCCAGCAGCCCGGGGGGCGGGGAGACCCAGTACTTC
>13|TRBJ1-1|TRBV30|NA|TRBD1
CACMDRANTEAFF
TGTGCCTGCATGGACAGGGCGAACACTGAAGCTTTCTTT
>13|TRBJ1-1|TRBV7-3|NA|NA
CASRIDRRSEAFF
TGTGCCAGCAGAATTGACAGGCGATCTGAAGCTTTCTTT
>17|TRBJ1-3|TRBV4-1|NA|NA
CASSQDPPTGTRNTIYF
TGCGCCAGCAGCCAAGATCCTCCGACAGGAACCCGAAACACCATATATTTT
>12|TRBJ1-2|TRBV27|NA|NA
CASLSPGEGYTF
TGTGCCAGCCTCAGCCCGGGAGAGGGCTACACCTTC
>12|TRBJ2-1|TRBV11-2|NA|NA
CASSRAGYEQFF
TGTGCCAGCAGCCGGGCGGGGTATGAGCAGTTCTTC
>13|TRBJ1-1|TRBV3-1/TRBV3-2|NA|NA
CASSFGRNTEAFF
TGTGCCAGCAGCTTCGGGAGGAACACTGAAGCTTTCTTT
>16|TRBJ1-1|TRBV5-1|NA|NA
CASTERAGKGNTEAFF
TGCGCCAGCACAGAAAGGGCGGGTAAGGGGAACACTGAAGCTTTCTTT
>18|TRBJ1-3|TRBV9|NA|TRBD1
CASSVSLDRGIIGNTIYF
TGTGCCAGCAGCGTCAGCCTAGACAGGGGGATCATTGGAAACACCATATATTTT
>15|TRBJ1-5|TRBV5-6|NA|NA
CASSSWASTNQPQHF
TGTGCCAGCAGCTCATGGGCCTCTACTAATCAGCCCCAGCATTTT
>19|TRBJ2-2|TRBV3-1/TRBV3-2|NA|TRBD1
CASSPVATDRALDTGELFF
TGTGCCAGCAGCCCCGTGGCAACCGACAGGGCCCTTGACACCGGGGAGCTGTTTTTT
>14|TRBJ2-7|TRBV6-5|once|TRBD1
CASRPRGKSYEQYF
TGTGCCAGCAGACCCAGGGGGAAATCCTACGAGCAGTACTTC
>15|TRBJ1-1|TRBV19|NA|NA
CASTGWAGQNTEAFF
TGTGCCAGTACCGGATGGGCAGGGCAGAACACTGAAGCTTTCTTT
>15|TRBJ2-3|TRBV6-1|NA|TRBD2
CASSEGTSGADTQYF
TGTGCCAGCAGCGAAGGGACTAGCGGCGCAGATACGCAGTATTTT
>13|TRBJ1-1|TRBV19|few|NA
CAKMDSLNTEAFF
TGTGCCAAAATGGACAGCTTGAACACTGAAGCTTTCTTT
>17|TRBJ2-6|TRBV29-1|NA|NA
CSVKYSLNPSGANVLTF
TGCAGCGTAAAATACTCCCTCAACCCCTCTGGGGCCAACGTCCTGACTTTC
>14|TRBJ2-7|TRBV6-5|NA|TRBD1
CASSAGQVAYEQYF
TGTGCCAGCAGCGCGGGACAGGTGGCCTACGAGCAGTACTTC
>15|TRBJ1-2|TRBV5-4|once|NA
CASSPDLGANYGYTF
TGTGCCAGCAGCCCGGATCTAGGAGCTAACTATGGCTACACCTTC
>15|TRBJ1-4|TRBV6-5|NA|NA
CASSRDTGNYEKLFF
TGTGCCAGCAGTCGGGATACAGGGAATTACGAAAAACTGTTTTTT
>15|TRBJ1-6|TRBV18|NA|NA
CASSSNGDFGSPLHF
TGTGCCAGCTCATCCAACGGGGATTTTGGTTCACCCCTCCACTTT
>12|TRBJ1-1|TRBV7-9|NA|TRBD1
CASSSGGTEAFF
TGTGCCAGCAGCTCAGGGGGCACTGAAGCTTTCTTT
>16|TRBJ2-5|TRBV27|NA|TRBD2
CASSKASGGSQETQYF
TGTGCCAGCAGTAAAGCTAGCGGGGGCAGTCAAGAGACCCAGTACTTC
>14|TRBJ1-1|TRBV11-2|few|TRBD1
CASSPGQGGTEAFF
TGTGCCAGCAGCCCGGGACAGGGGGGCACTGAAGCTTTCTTT
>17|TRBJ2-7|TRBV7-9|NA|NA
CASSLGSYDRVAYEQYF
TGTGCCAGCAGCTTAGGAAGTTATGACAGAGTAGCCTACGAGCAGTACTTC
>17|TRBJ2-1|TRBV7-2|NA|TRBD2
CASSVPGLAGGYNEQFF
TGTGCCAGCAGCGTACCGGGACTAGCGGGAGGATACAATGAGCAGTTCTTC
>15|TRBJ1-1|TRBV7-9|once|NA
CASSLLRQENTEAFF
TGTGCCAGCAGCTTACTACGACAGGAGAACACTGAAGCTTTCTTT
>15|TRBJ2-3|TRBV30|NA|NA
CAGAWKAATGDTQYF
TGTGCCGGGGCTTGGAAAGCGGCGACCGGGGATACGCAGTATTTT
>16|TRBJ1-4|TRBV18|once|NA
CASSPRTGGENEKLFF
TGTGCCAGCTCACCAAGGACCGGAGGAGAAAATGAAAAACTGTTTTTT
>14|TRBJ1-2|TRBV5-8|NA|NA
CASSTEQGIGGYTF
TGTGCCAGCAGCACGGAGCAGGGGATCGGTGGCTACACCTTC